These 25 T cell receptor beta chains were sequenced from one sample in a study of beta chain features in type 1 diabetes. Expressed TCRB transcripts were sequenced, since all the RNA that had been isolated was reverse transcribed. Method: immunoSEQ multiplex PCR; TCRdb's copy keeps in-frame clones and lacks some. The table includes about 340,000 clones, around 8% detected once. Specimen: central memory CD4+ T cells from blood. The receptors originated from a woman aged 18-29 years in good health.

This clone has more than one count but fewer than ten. CDR3 DNA: TGCGCCAGCAGCCTAATGTCCCGCCCGATTGATCAGCCCCAGCATTTT. This translates into CASSLMSRPIDQPQHF. This chain links TRBV23-1 with TRBJ1-5, with D unresolved. TRBV23-1 is reported as an ORF; its role is uncertain. V dropped 6 bases and J dropped 5 bases, with 20 bases sitting between them. The CDR3 is 16 residues long.

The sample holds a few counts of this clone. This CDR3 reads CASSFPGGDTQYF. The CDR3 coding sequence is TGCGCCAGCAGCTTCCCAGGGGGAGATACGCAGTATTTT. The chain carries TRBV5-1 and TRBJ2-3, with TRBD1 matching 7 bases. V lost 2 bases and J lost 5; bases outside the gene matches: 2. This CDR3 is built from 13 residues. The germline CDR1 and CDR2 sequences are SGHRS and YFSETQ.

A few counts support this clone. The DNA for the CDR3 is TGTGCCAGCAGCTTAGAGCGAAGCGGGAGTGGCGTGGAAGAGACCCAGTACTTC. Amino acids: CASSLERSGSGVEETQYF. The rearrangement joins TRBV7-2 to TRBJ2-5; 8 bases match TRBD2. This CDR3 region has 18 residues. The germline gives CDR1 SGHTA, CDR2 FQGNSA. V gave up 1 base and J gave up 3 bases; unmatched junction bases: 13.

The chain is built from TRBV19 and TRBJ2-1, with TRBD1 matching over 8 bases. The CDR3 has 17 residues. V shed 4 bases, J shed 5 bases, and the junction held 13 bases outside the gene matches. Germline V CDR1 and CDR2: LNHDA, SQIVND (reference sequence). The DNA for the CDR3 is TGTGCCAGTAGTACCGGGACAGGTCTTATAGGCCACAATGAGCAGTTCTTC. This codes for CASSTGTGLIGHNEQFF.

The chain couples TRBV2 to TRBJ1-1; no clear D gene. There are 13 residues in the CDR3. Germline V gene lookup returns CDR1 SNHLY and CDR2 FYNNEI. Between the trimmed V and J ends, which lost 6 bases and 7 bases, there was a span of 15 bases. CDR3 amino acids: CASRPGLGLEAFF. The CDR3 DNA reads TGTGCCAGCAGACCTGGCCTAGGGCTTGAAGCTTTCTTT.

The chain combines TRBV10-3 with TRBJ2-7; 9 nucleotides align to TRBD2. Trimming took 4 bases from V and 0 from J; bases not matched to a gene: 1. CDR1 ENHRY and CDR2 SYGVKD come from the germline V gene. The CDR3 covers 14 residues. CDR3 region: CAISVSGSSYEQYF. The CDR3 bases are TGTGCCATCAGTGTTAGCGGGAGCTCCTACGAGCAGTACTTC.

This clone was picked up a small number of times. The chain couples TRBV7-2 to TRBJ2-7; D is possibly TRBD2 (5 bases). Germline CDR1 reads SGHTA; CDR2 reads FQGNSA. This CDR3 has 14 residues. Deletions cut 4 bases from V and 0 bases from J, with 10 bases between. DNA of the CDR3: TGTGCCAGCAGCTACCTCGGGAACTCCTACGAGCAGTACTTC. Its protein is CASSYLGNSYEQYF.

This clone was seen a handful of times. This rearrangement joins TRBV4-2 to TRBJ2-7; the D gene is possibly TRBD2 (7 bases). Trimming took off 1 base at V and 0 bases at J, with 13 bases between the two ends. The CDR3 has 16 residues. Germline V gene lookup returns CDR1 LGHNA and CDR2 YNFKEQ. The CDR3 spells CASSQGGGRSSYEQYF. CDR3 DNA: TGTGCCAGCAGCCAAGGGGGGGGCAGGAGCTCCTACGAGCAGTACTTC.

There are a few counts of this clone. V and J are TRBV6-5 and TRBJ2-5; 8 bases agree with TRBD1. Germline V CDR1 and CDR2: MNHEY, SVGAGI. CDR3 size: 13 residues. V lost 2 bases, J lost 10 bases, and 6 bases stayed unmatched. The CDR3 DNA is TGTGCCAGCAGTTACGACAGGGGAGACATCCAGTACTTC. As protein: CASSYDRGDIQYF.

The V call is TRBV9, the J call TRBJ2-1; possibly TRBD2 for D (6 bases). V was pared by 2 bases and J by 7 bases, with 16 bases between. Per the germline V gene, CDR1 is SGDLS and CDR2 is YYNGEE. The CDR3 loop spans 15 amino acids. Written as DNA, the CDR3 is TGTGCCAGCAGCGTTTCCCCGGGAGTATTGAATGAGCAGTTCTTC. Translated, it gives CASSVSPGVLNEQFF.

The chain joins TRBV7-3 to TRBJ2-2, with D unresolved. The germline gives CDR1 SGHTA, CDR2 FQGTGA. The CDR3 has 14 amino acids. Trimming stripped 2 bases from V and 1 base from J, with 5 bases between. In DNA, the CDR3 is TGTGCCAGCAGCTTAGGACGGAACACCGGGGAGCTGTTTTTT. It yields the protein CASSLGRNTGELFF.

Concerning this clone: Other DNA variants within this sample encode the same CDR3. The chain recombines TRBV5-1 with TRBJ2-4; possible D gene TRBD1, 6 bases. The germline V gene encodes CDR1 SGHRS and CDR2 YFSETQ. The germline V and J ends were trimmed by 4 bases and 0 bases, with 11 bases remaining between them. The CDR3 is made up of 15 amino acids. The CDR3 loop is CASSPDRLAKNIQYF. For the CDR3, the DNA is TGCGCCAGCAGCCCAGACAGGCTAGCCAAAAACATTCAGTACTTC.

The CDR3 loop is CASTTTLSGTDTQYF. In nucleotides, the CDR3 is TGTGCCAGCACCACTACCCTTTCCGGCACAGATACGCAGTATTTT. The chain joins TRBV9 to TRBJ2-3; the D is unclear. V lost 6 bases to trimming and J lost 1 base, with 15 bases between them. The CDR3 runs to 15 residues. Per the germline V gene, CDR1 is SGDLS and CDR2 is YYNGEE.

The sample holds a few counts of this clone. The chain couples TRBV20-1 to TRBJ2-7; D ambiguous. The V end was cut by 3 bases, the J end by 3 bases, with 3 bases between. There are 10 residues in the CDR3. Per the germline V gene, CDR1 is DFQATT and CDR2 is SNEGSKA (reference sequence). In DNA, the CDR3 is TGCAGTGCTAGCAGCTACGAGCAGTACTTC. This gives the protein CSASSYEQYF.

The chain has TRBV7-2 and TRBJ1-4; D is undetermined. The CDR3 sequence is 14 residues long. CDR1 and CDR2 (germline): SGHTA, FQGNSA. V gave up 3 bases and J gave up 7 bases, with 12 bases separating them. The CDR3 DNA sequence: TGTGCCAGCAGCTTCGGGTTTTCGGGTGAAAAACTGTTTTTT. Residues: CASSFGFSGEKLFF.

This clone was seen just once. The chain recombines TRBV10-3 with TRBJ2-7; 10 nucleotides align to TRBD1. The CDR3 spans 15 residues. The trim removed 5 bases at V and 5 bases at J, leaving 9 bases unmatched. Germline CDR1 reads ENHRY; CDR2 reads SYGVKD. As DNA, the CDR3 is TGTGCCATCAGTCCCTCGGGACAGGGGATTAACGAGCAGTACTTC. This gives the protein CAISPSGQGINEQYF.

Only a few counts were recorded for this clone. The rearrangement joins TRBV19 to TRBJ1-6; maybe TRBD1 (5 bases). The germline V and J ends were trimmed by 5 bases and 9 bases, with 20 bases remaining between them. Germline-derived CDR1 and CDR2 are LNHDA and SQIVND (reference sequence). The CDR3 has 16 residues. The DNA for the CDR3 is TGTGCCAGTAGTGCCGACCTACAGGCCTTCGGTTCACCCCTCCACTTT. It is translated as CASSADLQAFGSPLHF. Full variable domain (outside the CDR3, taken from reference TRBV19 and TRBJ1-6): DGGITQSPKYLFRKEGQNVTLSCEQNLNHDAMYWYRQDPGQGLRLIYYSQIVNDFQKGDIAEGYSVSREKKESFPLTVTSAQKNPTAFYLCASSADLQAFGSPLHFGNGTRLTVT.

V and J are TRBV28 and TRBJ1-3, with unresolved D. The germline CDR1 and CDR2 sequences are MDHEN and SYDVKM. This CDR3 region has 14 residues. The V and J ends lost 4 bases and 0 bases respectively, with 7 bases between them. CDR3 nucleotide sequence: TGTGCCAGCAGTTATGCAGGCTCTGGAAACACCATATATTTT. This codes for CASSYAGSGNTIYF.

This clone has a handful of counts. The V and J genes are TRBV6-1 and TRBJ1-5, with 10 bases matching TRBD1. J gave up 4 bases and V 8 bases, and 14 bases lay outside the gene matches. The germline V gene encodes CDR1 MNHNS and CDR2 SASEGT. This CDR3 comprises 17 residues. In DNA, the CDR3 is TGTGCCAGCGGAGAAGGGACAGGGGCAAAATTAAATCAGCCCCAGCATTTT. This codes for CASGEGTGAKLNQPQHF.

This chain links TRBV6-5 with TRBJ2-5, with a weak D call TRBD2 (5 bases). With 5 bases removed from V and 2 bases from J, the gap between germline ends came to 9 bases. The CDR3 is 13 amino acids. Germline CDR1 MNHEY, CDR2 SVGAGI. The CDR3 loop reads CASSIRGQETQYF. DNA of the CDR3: TGTGCCAGCAGTATCCGGGGACAAGAGACCCAGTACTTC.

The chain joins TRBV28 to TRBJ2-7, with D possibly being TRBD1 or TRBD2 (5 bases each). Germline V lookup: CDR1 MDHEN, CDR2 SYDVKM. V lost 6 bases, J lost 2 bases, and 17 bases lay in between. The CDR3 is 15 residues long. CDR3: CASRTPGTEAYEQYF. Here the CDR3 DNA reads TGTGCCAGCAGAACCCCCGGGACGGAGGCCTACGAGCAGTACTTC.

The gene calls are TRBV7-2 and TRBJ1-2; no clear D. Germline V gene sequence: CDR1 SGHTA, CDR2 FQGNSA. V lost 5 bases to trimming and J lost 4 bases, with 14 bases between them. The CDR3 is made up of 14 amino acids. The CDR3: CASSPRTDVYGYTF. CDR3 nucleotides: TGTGCCAGCAGCCCACGGACTGACGTCTATGGCTACACCTTC.

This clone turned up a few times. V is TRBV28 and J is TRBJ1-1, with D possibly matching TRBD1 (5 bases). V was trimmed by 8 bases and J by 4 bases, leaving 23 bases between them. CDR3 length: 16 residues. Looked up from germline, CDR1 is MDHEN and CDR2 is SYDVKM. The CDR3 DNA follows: TGTGCCAGCCTCCTACGACGAGGGGCAGTTACCACTGAAGCTTTCTTT. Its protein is CASLLRRGAVTTEAFF.

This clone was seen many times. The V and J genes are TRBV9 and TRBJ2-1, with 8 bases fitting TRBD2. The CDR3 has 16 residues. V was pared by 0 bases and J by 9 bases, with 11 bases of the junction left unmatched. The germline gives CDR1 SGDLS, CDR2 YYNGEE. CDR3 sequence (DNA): TGTGCCAGCAGCGTAGGTTCGGGAGGGCCCGGAGCTGAGCAGTTCTTC. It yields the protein CASSVGSGGPGAEQFF.

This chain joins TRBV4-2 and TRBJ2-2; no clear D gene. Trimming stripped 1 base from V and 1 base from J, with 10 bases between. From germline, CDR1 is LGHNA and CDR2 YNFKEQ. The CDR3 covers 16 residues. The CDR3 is CASSQAGGRNTGELFF. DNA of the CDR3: TGTGCCAGCAGCCAAGCGGGCGGTAGGAACACCGGGGAGCTGTTTTTT.